The next 13 T cell receptor beta chains were all read from a single sample in a study of blood T cell repertoires in COVID-19. Sequencing used immunoSEQ multiplex PCR; TCRdb keeps in-frame clones, though not all of them. The sample contains under 45,000 clones, around four fifths of which appear only once. The material sequenced was peripheral blood. The receptor source for this set is a human donor in a cohort sampled during active COVID-19.

The chain has TRBV4-3 and TRBJ1-2; D may be TRBD1 (5 bases). V gave up 0 bases and J gave up 5 bases, with 16 bases separating them. The germline V gene has CDR1 LGHNA and CDR2 YSLEER. This CDR3 has 16 residues. Here the CDR3 DNA reads TGCGCCAGCAGCCAAGATCAGGCCCCGGGGGAGTATGGCTACACCTTC. Its translation: CASSQDQAPGEYGYTF.

The J gene is TRBJ2-1, the V gene TRBV28; 8 nucleotides match TRBD1. Germline V gives CDR1 MDHEN, CDR2 SYDVKM. The CDR3 sequence is 14 residues long. The junction had 12 bases not matched to a gene; V was cut back by 5 bases and J by 12 bases. Written as DNA, the CDR3 is TGTGCCAGCAGTCCTCCGGGACAGGCTGGGGTGCAGTTCTTC. It translates to CASSPPGQAGVQFF.

A few counts support this clone. This rearrangement joins TRBV7-8 to TRBJ1-2; a weak D match, TRBD1 (5 bases). The CDR3 is 15 amino acids. The V gene lost 6 bases and the J gene lost 8 bases, with 22 bases spanning the gap. Per germline, CDR1 SGHVS and CDR2 FQNEAQ. CDR3 sequence reads: CASREIRGGSTGYTF. DNA for the CDR3: TGTGCCAGCAGGGAAATAAGGGGTGGAAGCACCGGCTACACCTTC. Supplemented by reference TRBV7-8 and TRBJ1-2, the full variable domain reads GAGVSQSPRYKVAKRGQDVALRCDPISGHVSLFWYQQALGQGPEFLTYFQNEAQLDKSGLPSDRFFAERPEGSVSTLKIQRTQQEDSAVYLCASREIRGGSTGYTFGSGTRLTVV.

This clone is a singleton in its sample. J is TRBJ1-2 and V is TRBV27; tentative D call: TRBD1 (5 bases). The V gene lost 2 bases and the J gene lost 5 bases, with 9 bases spanning the gap. CDR1 is MNHEY and CDR2 is SMNVEV in the germline V gene (reference sequence). The CDR3 extends over 13 amino acids. CDR3 amino acids: CASSLQGFYGYTF. CDR3 coding DNA: TGTGCCAGCAGTTTACAGGGTTTTTATGGCTACACCTTC.

The gene calls are TRBV9 and TRBJ2-1; D is perhaps TRBD1 (6 bases). The CDR3 sequence is 16 residues long. Germline CDR1 reads SGDLS; CDR2 reads YYNGEE. Deletions cut 0 bases from V and 0 bases from J, with 10 bases between. The CDR3 region is CASSVGGHFSYNEQFF. CDR3 nucleotides: TGTGCCAGCAGCGTAGGGGGACACTTCTCCTACAATGAGCAGTTCTTC.

The rearrangement links TRBV5-1 to TRBJ2-3, with 9 bases fitting TRBD2. The V and J ends lost 0 bases and 6 bases, in that order; junction bases with no gene match: 8. CDR1 and CDR2 from the germline V gene are SGHRS and YFSETQ. There are 16 residues in the CDR3. For the CDR3, the DNA is TGCGCCAGCAGCTTGGGAGCGGGGGGCCAGTCGGATACGCAGTATTTT. Residues: CASSLGAGGQSDTQYF. Together with reference TRBV5-1 and TRBJ2-3, the CDR3 gives the full variable domain: KAGVTQTPRYLIKTRGQQVTLSCSPISGHRSVSWYQQTPGQGLQFLFEYFSETQRNKGNFPGRFSGRQFSNSRSEMNVSTLELGDSALYLCASSLGAGGQSDTQYFGPGTRLTVL.

This CDR3 reads CATSGGDRMNTEAFF. CDR3 nucleotides: TGTGCCACCAGTGGCGGGGACAGAATGAACACTGAAGCTTTCTTT. The rearrangement joins TRBV24-1 to TRBJ1-1; 7 bases are a match to TRBD1. V was clipped by 5 bases and J by 0 bases; unmatched bases: 5. The CDR3 runs 15 residues. The germline CDR1 and CDR2 sequences are KGHDR and SFDVKD.

The CDR3 DNA follows: TGTGCCAGCAGCGTACGCGGGGGGGCAGCCGGGGAGCTGTTTTTT. This encodes CASSVRGGAAGELFF. The chain joins TRBV9 to TRBJ2-2, with TRBD2 matching over 9 bases. Germline V lookup: CDR1 SGDLS, CDR2 YYNGEE. With V trimmed by 1 base and J by 6 bases, 4 bases remained unmatched. This CDR3 has 15 amino acids. Drawing the rest from reference TRBV9 and TRBJ2-2, the complete variable domain is DSGVTQTPKHLITATGQRVTLRCSPRSGDLSVYWYQQSLDQGLQFLIQYYNGEERAKGNILERFSAQQFPDLHSELNLSSLELGDSALYFCASSVRGGAAGELFFGEGSRLTVL.

This chain joins TRBV27 and TRBJ2-7; unclear D gene. This CDR3 has 13 amino acids. Trimming took 4 bases from V and 5 from J, leaving 12 bases between them. Germline CDR1 MNHEY, CDR2 SMNVEV (reference sequence). The CDR3 loop reads CASSSLELHEQYF. CDR3 in DNA: TGTGCCAGCAGTTCGCTAGAACTTCACGAGCAGTACTTC.

This sequence joins TRBV2 and TRBJ2-3, with D possibly being TRBD1 (5 bases). With 8 bases removed from V and 4 bases from J, the gap between germline ends came to 10 bases. The CDR3 loop spans 12 amino acids. The germline V gene encodes CDR1 SNHLY and CDR2 FYNNEI. In DNA, the CDR3 is TGTGCCAGCCGCAGGGCGGCAGATACGCAGTATTTT. Translation: CASRRAADTQYF.

This chain uses TRBV20-1 with TRBJ2-5; no clear D. Trimming pared 5 bases from V and 3 bases from J, leaving 4 bases between. This CDR3 comprises 10 residues. CDR1 and CDR2 (germline): DFQATT, SNEGSKA (reference sequence). This CDR3 is CSAVKETQYF. CDR3 coding DNA: TGCAGTGCTGTAAAAGAGACCCAGTACTTC.

The chain has TRBV6-1 and TRBJ2-1; D gene uncertain. CDR1 MNHNS and CDR2 SASEGT come from the germline V gene. V was pared by 3 bases and J by 8 bases, with 11 bases between. This CDR3 comprises 13 residues. The CDR3, as DNA: TGTGCCAGCAGTGAGAACCTAGTCTATGAGCAGTTCTTC. It translates to CASSENLVYEQFF.

The count of this clone is one. This chain links TRBV6-2 or TRBV6-3 with TRBJ2-3; the D is unclear. The CDR3 runs to 11 residues. Trimming stripped 2 bases from V and 8 bases from J, with 5 bases between. Per the germline V gene, CDR1 is MNHEY and CDR2 is SVGEGT. This chain's CDR3 is CASSYELTQYF. The CDR3 coding sequence is TGTGCCAGCAGTTACGAGCTTACGCAGTATTTT.